The 8 T cell receptor beta chains listed next were all sequenced from one sample in a study of cytomegalovirus exposure and HLA in healthy donors. PCR used 60 Vbeta primers and 13 Jbeta primers. TCRdb's copy holds only in-frame clones and misses some; the assay was immunoSEQ multiplex PCR. Of 90,000 to 120,000 clones in the sample, 82% are singletons; the top ten hold less than 3%. The sequencing sample was made of PBMCs. These receptors were collected from a young man in good health and CMV-seropositive.

The rearrangement links TRBV12-2 to TRBJ1-3; TRBD1 was called by the table and not checked on the DNA. TRBV12-2 has pseudogene status. The CDR3 runs 20 residues. CDR3 sequence (DNA): TGTGCAAGTCGCTTAGCGAAACGCACTACACGAGGGAGTCCGGACAGGGGTTTTTATTTT. Translation: CASRLAKRTTRGSPDRGFYF.

The J gene is TRBJ2-7, the V gene TRBV18; 7 nucleotides agree with TRBD1. The CDR3 is made up of 14 amino acids. V shed 2 bases and J 4 bases; nucleotides not matched to a gene: 5. Germline V lookup: CDR1 KGHSH, CDR2 LQKENI. CDR3 loop: CASSPAGTVYEQYF. Written as DNA, the CDR3 is TGTGCCAGCTCACCAGCAGGGACAGTATACGAGCAGTACTTC. Using reference TRBV18 and TRBJ2-7 for the parts outside the CDR3, the full variable domain is NAGVMQNPRHLVRRRGQEARLRCSPMKGHSHVYWYRQLPEEGLKFMVYLQKENIIDESGMPKERFSAEFPKEGPSILRIQQVVRGDSAAYFCASSPAGTVYEQYFGPGTRLTVT.

The V gene is TRBV11-3, the J gene TRBJ1-2; 7 nucleotides match TRBD1. This CDR3 comprises 14 residues. V lost 5 bases, J lost 6 bases, and 9 bases stayed unmatched. Germline V gene sequence: CDR1 SGHNT, CDR2 YENEEA. CDR3: CASSTQGKEDGYTF. DNA of the CDR3: TGTGCCAGCAGCACACAGGGGAAGGAGGATGGCTACACCTTC.

This rearrangement joins TRBV11-2 to TRBJ1-3; D unresolved. Germline V gives CDR1 SGHAT, CDR2 FQNNGV. Trimming cost V 1 base and J 6 bases, with 7 bases left between them. The CDR3 has 13 amino acids. In DNA form, the CDR3 reads TGTGCCAGCAGCTTAGCCTCTTCAAACACCATATATTTT. This encodes CASSLASSNTIYF.

This chain links TRBV7-2 with TRBJ2-1; D may be TRBD2 (6 bases). Germline V gene data show CDR1 as SGHTA and CDR2 as FQGNSA. The ends were cut back, 4 bases at V and 16 bases at J, with 20 bases in the middle. The CDR3 is 13 residues long. DNA of the CDR3: TGTGCCAGCAGCTCCTACCCGACTAGTATGGTTTTCTTC. This encodes CASSSYPTSMVFF.

J is TRBJ2-3 and V is TRBV6-1; 8 bases match TRBD2. Losses at the gene ends were 10 bases for V and 1 base for J; bases not matched to a gene: 10. CDR3 length: 15 amino acids. Germline CDR1 is MNHNS and CDR2 is SASEGT. The CDR3 DNA sequence: TGTGCCACTCATTCCGGGACTAGTGGCACAGATACGCAGTATTTT. Protein sequence: CATHSGTSGTDTQYF.

This rearrangement joins TRBV2 to TRBJ2-3; perhaps TRBD2 as D (5 bases). This CDR3 region has 12 residues. Trimming pared 8 bases from V and 3 bases from J, leaving 9 bases between. Germline V gene lookup returns CDR1 SNHLY and CDR2 FYNNEI. CDR3 amino acids: CASGEGTDTQYF. CDR3 sequence (DNA): TGTGCCAGCGGAGAGGGAACAGATACGCAGTATTTT.

The chain is built from TRBV7-8 and TRBJ2-3, with 9 bases fitting TRBD2. Germline lookup yields CDR1 SGHVS and CDR2 FQNEAQ. The length of the CDR3 is 14 residues. V trimming: 2 bases; J trimming: 6 bases; junction bases outside the gene matches: 3. The chain's CDR3 is CASSLRLAGDTQYF. As DNA, the CDR3 is TGTGCCAGCAGCTTAAGGCTAGCGGGGGATACGCAGTATTTT.